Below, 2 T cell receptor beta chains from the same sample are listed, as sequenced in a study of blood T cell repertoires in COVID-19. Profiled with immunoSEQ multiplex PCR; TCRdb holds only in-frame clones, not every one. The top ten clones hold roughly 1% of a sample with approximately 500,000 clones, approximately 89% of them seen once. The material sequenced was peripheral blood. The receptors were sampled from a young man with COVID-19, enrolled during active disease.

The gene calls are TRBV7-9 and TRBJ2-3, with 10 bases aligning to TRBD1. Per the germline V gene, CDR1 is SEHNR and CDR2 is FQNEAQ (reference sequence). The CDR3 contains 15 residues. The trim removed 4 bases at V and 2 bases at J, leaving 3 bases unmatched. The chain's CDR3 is CASSSTGGLTDTQYF. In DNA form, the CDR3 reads TGTGCCAGCAGCTCGACAGGGGGCCTCACAGATACGCAGTATTTT.

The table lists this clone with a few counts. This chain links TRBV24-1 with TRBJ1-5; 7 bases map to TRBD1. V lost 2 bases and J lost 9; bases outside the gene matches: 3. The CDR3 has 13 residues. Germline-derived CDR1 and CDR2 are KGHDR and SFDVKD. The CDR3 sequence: CATSDSDRWPQHF. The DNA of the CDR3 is TGTGCCACCAGTGATTCGGACAGGTGGCCCCAGCATTTT.